What follows are 32 T cell receptor beta chains derived from one specimen sequenced in a study of OX40 agonist ivuxolimab in advanced cancers. The method was immunoSEQ multiplex PCR; TCRdb's version includes in-frame clones alone and lacks a portion of them. The data hold fewer than 50,000 clones, with 82% observed a single time. The sequencing used CD4+ or CD8+ T cells sorted from blood, collected in a trial of the OX40 agonist ivuxolimab. The receptors derive from an adult with an advanced solid tumor such as melanoma, head and neck, liver or kidney cancer.

This chain joins TRBV5-1 and TRBJ1-2, with D tentatively TRBD1 (5 bases). The V and J ends lost 4 bases and 6 bases respectively, with 19 bases between them. CDR3 length: 15 residues. The germline gives CDR1 SGHRS, CDR2 YFSETQ. CDR3 region: CASSPSGGDGDGYTF. CDR3 nucleotide sequence: TGCGCCAGCAGCCCTAGCGGGGGGGACGGTGATGGCTACACCTTC.

V is TRBV7-2 and J is TRBJ1-6; D might be TRBD1 (5 bases). Germline CDR1 SGHTA, CDR2 FQGNSA. CDR3 length: 15 amino acids. The V gene lost 1 base and the J gene lost 7 bases, with 11 bases spanning the gap. CDR3 amino acids: CASSLGTGENSPLHF. In DNA form, the CDR3 reads TGTGCCAGCAGCTTAGGCACAGGCGAAAATTCACCCCTCCACTTT. The full variable domain, with the rest looked up from reference TRBV7-2 and TRBJ1-6, is GAGVSQSPSNKVTEKGKDVELRCDPISGHTALYWYRQSLGQGLEFLIYFQGNSAPDKSGLPSDRFSAERTGGSVSTLTIQRTQQEDSAVYLCASSLGTGENSPLHFGNGTRLTVT.

The rearrangement links TRBV5-1 to TRBJ1-1; no definite D call. The V gene lost 1 base and the J gene lost 3 bases, with 10 bases spanning the gap. Germline V gives CDR1 SGHRS, CDR2 YFSETQ. The CDR3 extends over 14 amino acids. CDR3 nucleotides: TGCGCCAGCAGCTTGCAGACCACAGACACTGAAGCTTTCTTT. Translation gives CASSLQTTDTEAFF.

This clone was recorded once. V is TRBV2 and J is TRBJ2-6, with 8 positions matching TRBD1. V was clipped by 6 bases and J by 4 bases; unmatched bases: 5. Germline assignment: CDR1 SNHLY and CDR2 FYNNEI. The CDR3 length is 15 residues. Here the CDR3 DNA reads TGTGCCAGCAGCCGGACAGGGACCGGGGCCAACGTCCTGACTTTC. It yields the protein CASSRTGTGANVLTF.

This chain links TRBV5-1 with TRBJ1-5, with D tentatively TRBD1 (6 bases). The CDR3 totals 15 residues. The germline gives CDR1 SGHRS, CDR2 YFSETQ. V was cut by 2 bases and J by 5 bases, with 14 bases left in between. The CDR3, as DNA: TGCGCCAGCAGCTTAAGCCCACAGGGCGATCAGCCCCAGCATTTT. Translated, it gives CASSLSPQGDQPQHF.

V gene TRBV5-1 combines with J gene TRBJ2-5; D tentatively fits TRBD1 or TRBD2 (5 bases each). Judging by the DNA end, TRBJ2-7 fits better; the J call may be wrong. Germline V gives CDR1 SGHRS, CDR2 YFSETQ. The CDR3 has 15 residues. The CDR3 sequence is CASSPGAGRTYEQYF. The DNA for the CDR3 is TGCGCCAGCAGCCCCGGGGCAGGACGTACCTACGAGCAGTACTTC.

The chain carries TRBV7-7 and TRBJ2-5, with a tentative D call TRBD2 (5 bases). Trimming removed 5 bases at V and 6 bases at J, with 16 bases between. This CDR3 is built from 14 residues. Germline V gene data show CDR1 as SSHAT and CDR2 as FNYEAQ (reference sequence). CDR3 amino acids: CASSIFPGIQTQYF. The CDR3 DNA reads TGTGCCAGCAGCATCTTTCCGGGGATTCAGACCCAGTACTTC.

Written as DNA, the CDR3 is TGTGCCACCAGCGCAAAACACAGGGCTGGGGCCAACGTCCTGACTTTC. It codes for CATSAKHRAGANVLTF. The genes are TRBV15 and TRBJ2-6; D is possibly TRBD1 (6 bases). Germline V CDR1 and CDR2: LNHNV, YYDKDF (reference sequence). V was pared by 5 bases and J by 2 bases, with 13 bases between. CDR3 length: 16 residues.

This clone was observed a few times. V and J are TRBV6-1 and TRBJ2-7; either TRBD1 or TRBD2 may supply D (5 bases each). Germline lookup yields CDR1 MNHNS and CDR2 SASEGT. CDR3 size: 12 residues. Deletions cut 6 bases from V and 3 bases from J, with 9 bases between. This CDR3 reads CASRGELYEQYF. In DNA form, the CDR3 reads TGTGCCAGCAGGGGGGAACTCTACGAGCAGTACTTC.

The rearrangement joins TRBV21-1 to TRBJ2-7; the table names TRBD2, a call not compared with the DNA. TRBV21-1 is designated a pseudogene. There are 20 residues in the CDR3. CDR3 protein: CASSKVRDYTPSLYSYEQYF. In nucleotides, the CDR3 is TGTGCCAGCAGCAAAGTAAGGGACTATACTCCATCGCTATACTCCTACGAGCAGTACTTC.

V gene TRBV19 combines with J gene TRBJ2-1; 10 bases match TRBD2. With 10 bases clipped from V and 3 bases from J, the junction kept 3 bases outside the gene matches. The CDR3 contains 13 residues. Germline loops: CDR1 LNHDA, CDR2 SQIVND (reference sequence). The chain's CDR3 is CATGLANYNEQFF. CDR3 nucleotide sequence: TGTGCCACGGGACTAGCGAACTACAATGAGCAGTTCTTC.

In this sample, this clone turned up once. The chain has TRBV18 and TRBJ2-5; TRBD1 is a possible D gene (7 bases). The germline gives CDR1 KGHSH, CDR2 LQKENI. This CDR3 region has 15 residues. Trimming stripped 2 bases from V and 3 bases from J, with 13 bases between. CDR3 region: CASSPGLRGEETQYF. The CDR3, as DNA: TGTGCCAGCTCACCAGGCCTCAGGGGGGAAGAGACCCAGTACTTC.

The rearrangement joins TRBV5-1 to TRBJ2-1; 9 bases agree with TRBD2. The length of the CDR3 is 15 residues. Germline V lookup: CDR1 SGHRS, CDR2 YFSETQ. Trimming cost V 3 bases and J 6 bases; bases outside gene matches: 7. The CDR3 reads CASSSLAGASNEQFF. CDR3 in DNA: TGCGCCAGCAGCTCCTTAGCGGGAGCGAGCAATGAGCAGTTCTTC.

The rearrangement links TRBV5-1 to TRBJ2-7; 12 bases line up with TRBD2. Germline V gene lookup returns CDR1 SGHRS and CDR2 YFSETQ. The CDR3 contains 16 residues. With 4 bases clipped from V and 2 bases from J, the junction kept 7 bases outside the gene matches. The DNA for the CDR3 is TGCGCCAGCAGCCTACGGACTAGCGGGGTGACCTACGAGCAGTACTTC. Protein: CASSLRTSGVTYEQYF.

This chain links TRBV2 with TRBJ1-2; D ambiguous. Trimming stripped 6 bases from V and 4 bases from J, with 15 bases between. This CDR3 region has 14 residues. CDR1 and CDR2 from the germline V gene are SNHLY and FYNNEI. The chain's CDR3 is CASSPRSPSYGYTF. The CDR3 region has the DNA TGTGCCAGCAGCCCCCGGTCCCCAAGCTATGGCTACACCTTC. The full variable domain, rest sourced from reference TRBV2 and TRBJ1-2, is EPEVTQTPSHQVTQMGQEVILRCVPISNHLYFYWYRQILGQKVEFLVSFYNNEISEKSEIFDDQFSVERPDGSNFTLKIRSTKLEDSAMYFCASSPRSPSYGYTFGSGTRLTVV.

V usage is TRBV10-1 and J usage is TRBJ2-5; D call uncertain. The germline V gene has CDR1 WNHNN and CDR2 SYGVQD (reference sequence). This CDR3 has 13 amino acids. Trimming stripped 0 bases from V and 5 bases from J, with 7 bases between. CDR3 in amino acids: CASSESRLETQYF. The DNA of the CDR3 is TGCGCCAGCAGTGAGTCAAGATTGGAGACCCAGTACTTC.

The chain employs TRBV5-4 and TRBJ2-7; 8 bases are shared with TRBD2. Unmatched junction bases numbered 8, after V lost 6 bases and J lost 3 bases. The CDR3 runs 14 residues. Germline CDR1 reads SGHNT; CDR2 reads YYREEE (reference sequence). This chain's CDR3 is CASTIAGGNYEQYF. DNA for the CDR3: TGTGCCAGCACCATTGCGGGGGGAAACTACGAGCAGTACTTC.

The V and J genes are TRBV7-9 and TRBJ1-4; the D gene is possibly TRBD1 (5 bases). The CDR3 has 14 residues. The germline gives CDR1 SEHNR, CDR2 FQNEAQ (reference sequence). The V end lost 4 bases, the J end lost 8 bases, and 14 bases lay between the germline ends. The CDR3 loop is CASSSIAGNEKLFF. CDR3 nucleotides: TGTGCCAGCAGCTCGATAGCAGGGAACGAAAAACTGTTTTTT.

The V call is TRBV9, the J call TRBJ2-3; unclear D gene. The CDR3 has 16 amino acids. Trimming cost V 0 bases and J 6 bases, with 17 bases left between them. Per germline, CDR1 SGDLS and CDR2 YYNGEE. DNA for the CDR3: TGTGCCAGCAGCGTAGTTTCAAGCAACCCTGGGGATACGCAGTATTTT. This encodes CASSVVSSNPGDTQYF.

The rearrangement joins TRBV6-5 to TRBJ2-5, with D perhaps TRBD1 or TRBD2 (5 bases each). The germline V gene encodes CDR1 MNHEY and CDR2 SVGAGI. The CDR3 runs 12 residues. The V gene lost 4 bases and the J gene lost 13 bases, with 16 bases spanning the gap. The DNA of the CDR3 is TGTGCCAGCAGTTCTGTCGGGGCCATACGGTACTTC. The encoded protein is CASSSVGAIRYF.

The chain couples TRBV5-4 to TRBJ2-5, with D maybe TRBD2 (7 bases). The ends were cut back, 3 bases at V and 5 bases at J, with 17 bases in the middle. This CDR3 has 15 amino acids. Germline V gives CDR1 SGHNT, CDR2 YYREEE (reference sequence). The CDR3 spells CASSSDGGAEETQYF. The CDR3 region has the DNA TGTGCCAGCAGCTCCGATGGGGGGGCGGAGGAGACCCAGTACTTC.

This sequence joins TRBV27 and TRBJ2-3; no definite D call. The CDR3 is 11 residues long. Germline V gene lookup returns CDR1 MNHEY and CDR2 SMNVEV (reference sequence). V lost 6 bases and J 4 bases, leaving 5 bases between the germline ends. The CDR3 region is CASRVADTQYF. In DNA form, the CDR3 reads TGTGCCAGCAGAGTCGCAGATACGCAGTATTTT.

A remark on this clone: One end of the junction does not line up with germline, which may come from a read error. This chain connects TRBV29-1 to TRBJ2-5; no clear D gene. The CDR3 runs 13 residues. The germline V gene encodes CDR1 SQVTM and CDR2 ANQGSEA. The CDR3 nucleotides are TGCAGCGTCGAAGGTCCGTACCAAGAGACCCAGTACTTC. Translating it yields CSVEGPYQETQYF.

This chain connects TRBV5-5 to TRBJ2-7, with D perhaps assigned TRBD1 or TRBD2 (6 bases each). Looked up from germline, CDR1 is SGHKS and CDR2 is YYEKEE (reference sequence). The CDR3 has 14 residues. V was clipped by 2 bases and J by 3 bases, with 12 bases between them. CDR3 in amino acids: CASSFRGRNYEQYF. CDR3 nucleotides: TGTGCCAGCAGCTTCCGGGGGCGCAACTACGAGCAGTACTTC.

The V call is TRBV6-1, the J call TRBJ2-1; TRBD2 is a possible D gene (6 bases). Trimming left V 1 base short and J 10 bases short, with 17 bases between. The germline CDR1 and CDR2 sequences are MNHNS and SASEGT. This CDR3 region has 15 residues. The CDR3 DNA reads as TGTGCCAGCAGTGAAGAACCAGCGGGCTACGACGAGCAGTTCTTC. It encodes CASSEEPAGYDEQFF.

The gene calls are TRBV7-2 and TRBJ2-1; D not certain. CDR1 SGHTA and CDR2 FQGNSA come from the germline V gene. The CDR3 loop spans 15 amino acids. With 3 bases removed from V and 0 bases from J, the gap between germline ends came to 9 bases. The CDR3 reads CASSLASASYNEQFF. The CDR3 DNA reads as TGTGCCAGCAGCTTGGCGAGCGCCTCCTACAATGAGCAGTTCTTC.

V gene TRBV7-2 combines with J gene TRBJ2-1; D not resolved. The CDR3 sequence is 15 residues long. V lost 0 bases and J 0 bases, leaving 6 bases between the germline ends. Germline CDR1 and CDR2: SGHTA and FQGNSA. The CDR3 spells CASSLAGSSYNEQFF. In DNA form, the CDR3 reads TGTGCCAGCAGCTTAGCGGGAAGCTCCTACAATGAGCAGTTCTTC.

This sequence joins TRBV9 and TRBJ1-1; 7 bases map to TRBD1. Germline-derived CDR1 and CDR2 are SGDLS and YYNGEE. The junction had 6 bases not matched to a gene; V was cut back by 3 bases and J by 7 bases. This CDR3 spans 13 amino acids. CDR3 sequence (DNA): TGTGCCAGCAGCGGAAGACAGGGAGTTGAAGCTTTCTTT. Encoded protein: CASSGRQGVEAFF.

The V call is TRBV2, the J call TRBJ1-1; no clear D. The germline gives CDR1 SNHLY, CDR2 FYNNEI. CDR3 length equals 12 residues. The V end lost 6 bases, the J end lost 7 bases, and 12 bases lay between the germline ends. The CDR3 nucleotides read TGTGCCAGCAGCCGAACGGGGTTTGAAGCTTTCTTT. Its protein product is CASSRTGFEAFF.

The CDR3 spells CASSGDSYNQPQHF. CDR3 coding DNA: TGTGCCAGCAGCGGAGACAGCTACAATCAGCCCCAGCATTTT. V usage is TRBV5-8 and J usage is TRBJ1-5; D might be TRBD1 (5 bases). This CDR3 comprises 14 residues. Germline-derived CDR1 and CDR2 are SGHTS and YDEGEE. Trimming removed 4 bases at V and 3 bases at J, with 11 bases between.

The rearrangement joins TRBV6-1 to TRBJ2-2; TRBD1 or TRBD2 may be the D gene (6 bases each). CDR1 is MNHNS and CDR2 is SASEGT in the germline V gene. The CDR3 runs to 15 residues. V dropped 5 bases and J dropped 6 bases, with 16 bases sitting between them. CDR3 loop: CASSWGARDAGELFF. The CDR3 nucleotides are TGTGCCAGCAGTTGGGGGGCTCGGGATGCCGGGGAGCTGTTTTTT.

The chain recombines TRBV19 with TRBJ1-4, with D uncertain. Germline assignment: CDR1 LNHDA and CDR2 SQIVND (reference sequence). Trimming shortened V by 3 bases and J by 0 bases, and 5 bases separated the two germline ends. This CDR3 contains 14 residues. The CDR3, as DNA: TGTGCCAGTAGTATCTTCGCAACTAATGAAAAACTGTTTTTT. Translated: CASSIFATNEKLFF. The full variable domain, completed using reference TRBV19 and TRBJ1-4, is DGGITQSPKYLFRKEGQNVTLSCEQNLNHDAMYWYRQDPGQGLRLIYYSQIVNDFQKGDIAEGYSVSREKKESFPLTVTSAQKNPTAFYLCASSIFATNEKLFFGSGTQLSVL.